The rows below give T cell receptor beta chains drawn from one sample of a study of blood T cell repertoires in COVID-19. Clones were sequenced by immunoSEQ multiplex PCR, and TCRdb holds only the in-frame ones, with some missing. The sample includes 490,000 or so clones, around nine tenths of them seen just once. Sample: PBMCs or T cells enriched from blood (not recorded which). Source of these receptors: an older woman who had recovered from COVID-19. The CDR3 runs from the conserved cysteine through the conserved F or W. A D gene is named only where the DNA matches it firmly. Clone size, where shown, is once, few, many, or a class for clones that have expanded.

j_gene,v_gene,d_gene,abundance,CDR3aa,CDR3nt
TRBJ2-3,TRBV5-6,TRBD1,-,CASSLSHRGDTQYF,TGTGCCAGCAGCTTGTCTCACAGGGGGGATACGCAGTATTTT
TRBJ2-2,TRBV5-4,-,-,CASSLGQGLTGELFF,TGTGCCAGCAGCTTGGGGCAGGGGCTCACCGGGGAGCTGTTTTTT
TRBJ2-3,TRBV18,TRBD2,-,CASSLTLAGGTDTQYF,TGTGCCAGCTCCCTTACCTTAGCGGGGGGCACAGATACGCAGTATTTT
TRBJ2-6,TRBV2,TRBD1,-,CASGPGQTVPGANVLTF,TGTGCCAGCGGGCCGGGACAGACTGTTCCTGGGGCCAACGTCCTGACTTTC
TRBJ2-3,TRBV3-1/TRBV3-2,TRBD2,-,CASSRPSGASTDTQYF,TGTGCCAGCAGCCGCCCTAGCGGGGCGAGTACAGATACGCAGTATTTT
TRBJ1-1,TRBV19,-,-,CASSTPGSGQDTEAFF,TGTGCCAGTAGTACCCCGGGGTCTGGGCAGGACACTGAAGCTTTCTTT
TRBJ2-5,TRBV4-2,-,-,CASSPEEQKTQYF,TGTGCCAGCAGCCCCGAGGAGCAGAAGACCCAGTACTTC
TRBJ1-3,TRBV4-1,-,few,CASSQYLYIGRGRAGNTIYF,TGCGCCAGCAGCCAATACTTATATATCGGGAGGGGTCGAGCTGGAAACACCATATATTTT
TRBJ2-3,TRBV7-9,TRBD1,-,CASSLGQGSTDTQYF,TGTGCCAGCAGCCTCGGACAGGGGAGCACAGATACGCAGTATTTT
TRBJ2-1,TRBV6-6,TRBD1,-,CASRTGLNEQFF,TGTGCCAGCCGGACAGGGCTCAATGAGCAGTTCTTC
TRBJ1-2,TRBV20-1,-,-,CSATVGVGYTF,TGCAGTGCTACGGTAGGGGTAGGCTACACCTTC
TRBJ2-7,TRBV10-3,TRBD1,-,CAIRPGQGVVEQYF,TGTGCCATCCGTCCGGGACAGGGGGTGGTCGAGCAGTACTTC
TRBJ2-1,TRBV6-2/TRBV6-3,-,few,CASSRLRGAWNEQFF,TGTGCCAGCAGCCGACTACGGGGGGCTTGGAATGAGCAGTTCTTC
TRBJ2-1,TRBV19,TRBD1,-,CASRRTGVGNEQFF,TGTGCCAGTAGGCGGACAGGGGTTGGGAATGAGCAGTTCTTC
TRBJ2-7,TRBV12-5,-,-,CASGLPTQGGLLLNEQYF,TGTGCTAGTGGTTTGCCCACACAGGGGGGGCTCCTACTAAACGAGCAGTACTTC
TRBJ1-2,TRBV7-8,TRBD1,-,CASSLVSGGNYGYTF,TGTGCCAGCAGCTTAGTGTCAGGGGGTAACTATGGCTACACCTTC
TRBJ2-1,TRBV30,TRBD2,many,CAWSGLAGYNEQFF,TGTGCCTGGAGTGGACTAGCGGGGTACAATGAGCAGTTCTTC
TRBJ2-2,TRBV19,TRBD1,-,CASSGQGYTGELFF,TGTGCCAGTAGCGGACAGGGCTACACCGGGGAGCTGTTTTTT
TRBJ2-2,TRBV14,-,-,CASSSRDINTGELFF,TGTGCCAGCAGCTCCCGGGACATTAACACCGGGGAGCTGTTTTTT
TRBJ1-6,TRBV5-1,-,-,CASTQGNSPLHF,TGCGCCAGCACACAGGGCAATTCACCCCTCCACTTT
TRBJ1-2,TRBV24-1,-,many,CATSDLFSYGYTF,TGTGCCACCAGTGATTTGTTCAGTTATGGCTACACCTTC
TRBJ2-1,TRBV4-2,TRBD2,-,CASSGGGAVRNEQFF,TGTGCCAGCAGTGGCGGGGGGGCGGTCCGCAATGAGCAGTTCTTC
TRBJ1-1,TRBV30,-,-,CAWSVHPNTEAFF,TGTGCCTGGAGTGTACACCCGAACACTGAAGCTTTCTTT
TRBJ2-5,TRBV19,-,-,CASSMSDTNQETQYF,TGTGCCAGTAGTATGTCGGACACTAACCAAGAGACCCAGTACTTC
TRBJ2-1,TRBV7-9,TRBD2,-,CASIGRGGVRQFF,TGTGCCAGCATCGGGCGGGGGGGCGTGAGGCAGTTCTTC
TRBJ2-3,TRBV9,TRBD2,-,CASSLGASGASDTQYF,TGTGCCAGCAGCCTCGGCGCTAGCGGGGCCTCAGATACGCAGTATTTT
TRBJ2-4,TRBV27,TRBD1,once,CASSHRTGVSQNIQYF,TGTGCCAGCAGCCATCGGACAGGGGTTAGCCAAAACATTCAGTACTTC
TRBJ2-2,TRBV6-4,TRBD1,-,CASRPMTGFGKAGELFF,TGTGCCAGCAGGCCCATGACAGGGTTTGGTAAGGCCGGGGAGCTGTTTTTT
TRBJ1-5,TRBV5-3,-,once,CARSLGQGCQPQHF,TGTGCCAGAAGCTTGGGTCAGGGTTGTCAGCCCCAGCATTTT
TRBJ2-2,TRBV4-2,TRBD2,-,CASSQVNTGGRTGELFF,TGTGCCAGCAGCCAAGTGAATACGGGGGGGCGAACCGGGGAGCTGTTTTTT
TRBJ1-3,TRBV6-5,TRBD1,-,CATRDSTGNTIYF,TGTGCCACCCGGGACAGCACTGGAAACACCATATATTTT
TRBJ2-3,TRBV24-1,TRBD1,-,CATSEDRGLTDTQYF,TGTGCCACCAGTGAGGACAGGGGACTCACAGATACGCAGTATTTT
TRBJ2-2,TRBV7-2,TRBD1,-,CASSLRQGATGELFF,TGTGCCAGCAGCTTACGGCAGGGGGCTACCGGGGAGCTGTTTTTT
TRBJ1-5,TRBV5-1,-,-,CASSLAAGDQPQHF,TGCGCCAGCAGCTTGGCTGCAGGGGATCAGCCCCAGCATTTT
TRBJ1-1,TRBV19,-,once,CASSIGRTRNTEAFF,TGTGCCAGTAGTATTGGTCGGACAAGGAACACTGAAGCTTTCTTT
TRBJ2-3,TRBV24-1,-,-,CATSDFRRGRDTDTQYF,TGTGCCACCAGTGATTTCAGGAGGGGGCGCGACACAGATACGCAGTATTTT
TRBJ2-5,TRBV11-3,-,-,CASSPESVETQYF,TGTGCCAGCAGCCCCGAGTCGGTTGAGACCCAGTACTTC
TRBJ1-1,TRBV21-1,-,-,CASSKGDSFFSDTEAFF,TGTGCCAGCAGCAAAGGGGACAGTTTTTTTTCGGACACTGAAGCTTTCTTT
TRBJ1-4,TRBV3-1/TRBV3-2,-,-,CASSQGSHDTEKLFF,TGTGCCAGCAGCCAAGGGTCTCACGACACCGAAAAACTGTTTTTT
TRBJ2-7,TRBV7-2,-,-,CASSLVSRAREQYF,TGTGCCAGCAGCTTAGTATCCAGGGCTCGCGAGCAGTACTTC
TRBJ1-1,TRBV28,-,once,CASRPTGQTEAFF,TGTGCCAGCCGCCCGACAGGACAGACTGAAGCTTTCTTT
TRBJ2-7,TRBV6-5,-,-,CASSPQGSDEQYF,TGTGCCAGCAGTCCCCAGGGAAGTGACGAGCAGTACTTC
TRBJ2-1,TRBV18,-,-,CASSPQAYGEQFF,TGTGCCAGCTCACCCCAAGCTTATGGTGAGCAGTTCTTC
TRBJ1-2,TRBV3-1/TRBV3-2,-,-,CASSQVSGHYGYTF,TGTGCCAGCAGCCAAGTGTCAGGGCACTATGGCTACACCTTC
TRBJ2-3,TRBV27,-,-,CASSLRGRSTDTQYF,TGTGCCAGCAGTTTAAGAGGAAGGAGCACAGATACGCAGTATTTT
TRBJ2-7,TRBV27,TRBD2,once,CASSYPGTSGDYEQYF,TGTGCCAGCAGTTATCCCGGGACTAGCGGGGATTACGAGCAGTACTTC
TRBJ2-7,TRBV28,TRBD2,-,CASRGGEGYEQYF,TGTGCCAGCAGAGGAGGGGAGGGCTACGAGCAGTACTTC
TRBJ1-1,TRBV6-1,-,few,CASSDITVANTEAFF,TGTGCCAGCAGTGATATAACGGTAGCGAACACTGAAGCTTTCTTT
TRBJ2-7,TRBV4-1,-,few,CASSQDGQKAGEQYF,TGCGCCAGCAGCCAAGATGGACAGAAAGCGGGAGAGCAGTACTTC
TRBJ2-3,TRBV9,-,-,CASSVVAADTQYF,TGTGCCAGCAGCGTAGTAGCTGCAGATACGCAGTATTTT